This paragraph covers one T cell receptor (beta chain) sequence. The data were obtained in a study of T-cell reconstitution after alpha-beta-depleted transplantation in children. The junction had 1 base not matched to a gene; V was cut back by 1 base and J by 1 base. Germline values: CDR1 DFQATT, CDR2 SNEGSKA (reference sequence). This CDR3 has 14 residues. Unique molecular identifiers tagged the TCRbeta library. TCRdb fed the PCR reads into MiXCR, producing one record per CDR3 protein. This sample has roughly 420,000 distinct CDR3 sequences; about 16% occur once, and the top ten carry approximately 28%.

The chain recombines TRBV20-1 with TRBJ2-1, with 7 bases that match TRBD1. The sample in question was PBMCs, mostly from graft donor cells, obtained 360 days after TCRalphabeta/CD19-depleted stem cell transplant. This TCR derives from a boy younger than two who had a stem cell transplant for Wiskott-Aldrich syndrome, so the T cells may come from the graft donor. CDR3 DNA: TGCAGTGCTAGAGGGGGACAGTCCTACAATGAGCAGTTCTTC. Protein: CSARGGQSYNEQFF.